Listed below are T cell receptor beta chains from one sample, sequenced in a study of T-cell reconstitution after alpha-beta-depleted transplantation in children. TCRdb passed the PCR reads through MiXCR, listing each CDR3 protein once. The table lists 780,000 or so distinct CDR3 sequences, around 15% of them singletons. Sample: PBMCs, mostly from graft donor cells, taken 360 days after TCRalphabeta/CD19-depleted stem cell transplant. These TCRs come from a male patient aged 10 to 17 who had a stem cell transplant for acute lymphoblastic leukemia, so the T cells may come from the graft donor. The CDR3 runs from the conserved cysteine through the conserved F or W. Each record gives: J gene, clone size, V gene, D gene, CDR3 protein, CDR3 DNA. D genes are given only for firm matches. Not all rows give a size; the values are once, few, many and, for expanded clones, a class.

>TRBJ2-1|many|TRBV20-1|TRBD2
CSAPRLGEGGYNEQFF
TGCAGTGCTCCCAGGTTAGGGGAGGGCGGGTACAATGAGCAGTTCTTC
>TRBJ2-3|-|TRBV29-1|TRBD2
CSDRSGSGGYSTDTQYF
TGCAGCGACCGTAGCGGGAGTGGGGGGTACAGCACAGATACGCAGTATTTT
>TRBJ2-5|few|TRBV12-3/TRBV12-4|-
CASSLRSQRKTQYF
TGTGCCAGCAGTTTGAGGTCACAGCGGAAGACCCAGTACTTC
>TRBJ2-3|-|TRBV5-6|TRBD1
CASTEDRVADTQYF
TGTGCCAGCACCGAGGACAGGGTCGCAGATACGCAGTATTTT
>TRBJ1-2|few|TRBV29-1|-
CSVEGQIYGYTF
TGCAGCGTTGAAGGACAGATCTATGGCTACACCTTC
>TRBJ1-1|few|TRBV11-2|-
CASSPLLFIEAFF
TGTGCCAGCAGCCCTCTTCTCTTTATTGAAGCTTTCTTT
>TRBJ2-7|-|TRBV4-1|-
CASSQEVSLGRTYEQYF
TGCGCCAGCAGCCAAGAAGTATCTCTGGGCAGAACCTACGAGCAGTACTTC
>TRBJ2-5|-|TRBV6-5|-
CASSYSMVIQETQYF
TGTGCCAGCAGTTACTCGATGGTAATCCAAGAGACCCAGTACTTC
>TRBJ1-6|-|TRBV12-3/TRBV12-4|-
CASSFDPGDSPLHF
TGTGCCAGCAGTTTCGACCCAGGGGATTCACCCCTCCACTTT
>TRBJ2-2|-|TRBV7-2|-
CASSQQGGWAGELFF
TGTGCCAGCAGCCAACAGGGAGGGTGGGCCGGGGAGCTGTTTTTT
>TRBJ2-7|-|TRBV3-1|-
CASSQDDDEQYF
TGTGCCAGCAGCCAGGACGACGACGAGCAGTACTTC
>TRBJ2-7|-|TRBV4-2|-
CASSQRGNEQYF
TGTGCCAGCAGCCAAAGGGGGAACGAGCAGTACTTC
>TRBJ2-6|many|TRBV19|-
CASNPGLANVLTF
TGTGCCAGTAACCCAGGGCTGGCCAACGTCCTGACTTTC
>TRBJ2-1|few|TRBV20-1|TRBD2
CSARGLAEGSSYNEQFF
TGCAGTGCTAGGGGACTAGCGGAGGGGAGCTCCTACAATGAGCAGTTCTTC
>TRBJ1-2|few|TRBV18|TRBD1
CASSPTDRGGYTF
TGTGCCAGCTCACCCACGGACAGGGGCGGCTACACCTTC
>TRBJ2-2|-|TRBV20-1|TRBD1
CSALQGTGELFF
TGCAGTGCTCTACAGGGGACCGGGGAGCTGTTTTTT
>TRBJ2-1|-|TRBV6-1|-
CASTPGTLNEQFF
TGTGCCAGCACCCCCGGGACTTTAAATGAGCAGTTCTTC
>TRBJ2-3|-|TRBV29-1|TRBD2
CSVDRGGRITDTQYF
TGCAGCGTTGATCGCGGCGGGAGGATTACAGATACGCAGTATTTT
>TRBJ2-1|few|TRBV10-2|-
CASSVLRRGLNEQFF
TGCGCCAGCAGTGTCCTTCGCCGGGGTCTCAATGAGCAGTTCTTC
>TRBJ2-7|many|TRBV12-3/TRBV12-4|-
CASSLGPLEQYF
TGTGCCAGCAGTTTAGGGCCGCTGGAGCAGTACTTC
>TRBJ2-5|few|TRBV12-3/TRBV12-4|-
CASSPAAQETQYF
TGTGCCAGCAGTCCCGCGGCCCAAGAGACCCAGTACTTC
>TRBJ2-1|-|TRBV5-1|TRBD2
CASSLKTSGPANEQFF
TGCGCCAGCAGCCTGAAGACTAGCGGGCCTGCTAATGAGCAGTTCTTC
>TRBJ2-1|-|TRBV2|-
CASSEGLAPYNEQFF
TGTGCCAGCAGTGAAGGGCTCGCTCCCTACAATGAGCAGTTCTTC
>TRBJ2-7|-|TRBV2|TRBD1
CASSREGGYSYEQYF
TGTGCCAGCAGTAGAGAAGGGGGCTACTCCTACGAGCAGTACTTC
>TRBJ2-1|many|TRBV20-1|-
CGGMGYEQFF
TGCGGGGGAATGGGCTATGAGCAGTTCTTC
>TRBJ1-1|-|TRBV25-1|-
CASSEPSGVGEAFF
TGTGCCAGCAGTGAACCGTCAGGGGTCGGTGAAGCTTTCTTT
>TRBJ2-5|-|TRBV7-7|TRBD2
CASSWGSGGETQYF
TGTGCCAGCAGCTGGGGAAGCGGGGGAGAGACCCAGTACTTC
>TRBJ2-3|many|TRBV5-1|-
CASSTLTDTQYF
TGCGCCAGCAGCACCCTCACAGATACGCAGTATTTT
>TRBJ2-1|many|TRBV5-1|TRBD2
CASSRGGNAYNEQFF
TGCGCCAGCAGCCGGGGGGGGAACGCCTACAATGAGCAGTTCTTC
>TRBJ1-4|-|TRBV5-1|TRBD1
CASSSGTGPSFNEKLFF
TGCGCCAGCAGCTCCGGGACAGGGCCTTCCTTTAATGAAAAACTGTTTTTT
>TRBJ2-3|once|TRBV6-5|-
CASSTVFDTQYF
TGTGCCAGCAGTACCGTCTTTGATACGCAGTATTTT
>TRBJ1-5|-|TRBV27|-
CASSLQGYGYSNQPQHF
TGTGCCAGCAGTTTGCAGGGGTACGGCTATAGCAATCAGCCCCAGCATTTT
>TRBJ2-4|few|TRBV5-1|-
CASAGTKPNIQYF
TGCGCCAGCGCCGGGACCAAACCCAACATTCAGTACTTC
>TRBJ2-3|-|TRBV2|TRBD2
CASSEQGASLAGPDTQYF
TGTGCCAGCAGTGAGCAGGGGGCTTCACTAGCGGGACCAGATACGCAGTATTTT
>TRBJ2-1|many|TRBV12-3/TRBV12-4|TRBD1
CASSLTGEVHEQFF
TGTGCCAGCAGTTTGACAGGGGAGGTTCATGAGCAGTTCTTC
>TRBJ2-3|-|TRBV24-1|-
CATSDFSGGRGSMDTQYF
TGTGCCACCAGTGATTTTTCCGGGGGGCGGGGCTCGATGGATACGCAGTATTTT
>TRBJ2-1|few|TRBV3-1|TRBD2
CASSQETSGPGDEQFF
TGTGCCAGCAGCCAAGAGACTAGCGGGCCAGGCGATGAGCAGTTCTTC
>TRBJ2-7|few|TRBV5-1|-
CASSGQRSSYEQYF
TGCGCCAGCAGTGGCCAGCGGAGCTCCTACGAGCAGTACTTC
>TRBJ2-5|-|TRBV2|-
CASSERGPETQYF
TGTGCCAGCAGTGAAAGGGGCCCAGAGACCCAGTACTTC
>TRBJ2-7|few|TRBV20-1|-
CSARDLGGRTYEQYF
TGCAGTGCTAGAGATCTGGGGGGAAGGACCTACGAGCAGTACTTC
>TRBJ1-2|-|TRBV20-1|-
CSARTRDYGYTF
TGCAGTGCTAGAACCAGGGACTATGGCTACACCTTC
>TRBJ1-1|-|TRBV13|-
CASSSDRPAKNKNTEAFF
TGTGCCAGCAGCTCAGACAGGCCTGCCAAAAATAAGAACACTGAAGCTTTCTTT
>TRBJ2-1|-|TRBV29-1|-
CSVEDLGTTYNEQFF
TGCAGCGTTGAAGATCTAGGGACAACCTACAATGAGCAGTTCTTC
>TRBJ2-7|-|TRBV5-1|TRBD1
CASSPGQATYEQYF
TGCGCCAGCAGCCCGGGACAGGCGACCTACGAGCAGTACTTC
>TRBJ2-7|-|TRBV6-1|-
CASTLNGGYEQYF
TGTGCCAGCACCCTCAACGGGGGTTACGAGCAGTACTTC
>TRBJ2-3|many|TRBV20-1|-
CSARDVFRVGDTQYF
TGCAGTGCTAGAGATGTGTTCCGCGTGGGGGATACGCAGTATTTT
>TRBJ1-2|-|TRBV19|-
CASSILSGAYTF
TGTGCCAGTAGTATTCTGTCCGGGGCCTACACCTTC
>TRBJ2-5|few|TRBV5-1|TRBD2
CASSEGLAGRMVPTQYF
TGCGCCAGCAGCGAGGGACTAGCGGGCCGAATGGTCCCGACCCAGTACTTC
>TRBJ2-1|-|TRBV11-2|-
CASSLGPLASSYNEQFF
TGTGCCAGCAGCTTAGGTCCCCTAGCTAGCTCCTACAATGAGCAGTTCTTC
>TRBJ2-1|-|TRBV5-1|-
CASSFLVARSSYNEQFF
TGCGCCAGCAGCTTCCTGGTAGCGCGAAGCTCCTACAATGAGCAGTTCTTC
>TRBJ2-2|few|TRBV24-1|-
CATSGLPGRNTNTGELFF
TGTGCCACCAGTGGGCTCCCAGGGCGGAACACGAACACCGGGGAGCTGTTTTTT
>TRBJ2-2|once|TRBV5-1|-
CASSLDVGELFF
TGCGCCAGCAGCCTCGACGTAGGGGAGCTGTTTTTT
>TRBJ2-7|few|TRBV7-9|-
CASSLTPGKNEQYF
TGTGCCAGCAGCTTAACCCCAGGGAAAAACGAGCAGTACTTC